The 22 T cell receptor beta chains below come from one sample, sequenced in a study of kidney transplant recipient with SARS-CoV-2 infection. TCRdb used MiXCR to reprocess the reads, holding one entry per CDR3 protein. The sample shows some 220,000 distinct CDR3 sequences, 25% to 30% of them seen only once. This specimen consisted of a blood sample, obtained at baseline and between days 110 and 120 from a kidney transplant recipient. The receptors originated from a male patient aged 25-45 years who had COVID-19 and was a kidney transplant recipient. Some T cells may trace back to the graft donor.

A note on this clonotype: The junction does not match germline at one end; this may be a read error. The chain joins TRBV6-1 to TRBJ1-2; no definite D call. This CDR3 region has 17 residues. The V gene's germline CDR1 is MNHNS and CDR2 SASEGT. The CDR3 region has the DNA TGTGCCAGCAGCTATACCCACTCTATGCGAAAGACCTATGGCCACACCTTC. This gives the protein CASSYTHSMRKTYGHTF.

This clonotype was seen ten or more times. The V and J genes are TRBV2 and TRBJ1-3, with D uncertain. The CDR3 extends over 14 amino acids. Germline assignment: CDR1 SNHLY and CDR2 FYNNEI. Trimming left V 6 bases short and J 2 bases short, with 11 bases between. The CDR3 DNA reads TGTGCCAGCAGAATCTTGGTGCCTGGAAACACCATATATTTT. Amino acids: CASRILVPGNTIYF.

V and J are TRBV7-2 and TRBJ2-2; D remains unclear. The CDR3 consists of 15 residues. Germline CDR1 SGHTA, CDR2 FQGNSA. Between the trimmed V and J ends, which lost 1 base and 6 bases, there was a span of 12 bases. The CDR3 sequence: CASSLDPWKAGELFF. CDR3 sequence (DNA): TGTGCCAGCAGCTTAGATCCGTGGAAGGCCGGGGAGCTGTTTTTT.

This clonotype was picked up many times. The V call is TRBV11-1, the J call TRBJ1-2, with D hard to call. Germline values: CDR1 SGHAT, CDR2 FQDESV (reference sequence). Trimming shortened V by 5 bases and J by 4 bases, and 23 bases separated the two germline ends. The length of the CDR3 is 17 residues. CDR3 nucleotides: TGTGCCAGCAGCGCTCGCGGTAAGGCTGGAAAGACCTATGGCTACACCTTC. Amino acids: CASSARGKAGKTYGYTF.

The chain links TRBV2 to TRBJ2-3; the D is unclear. Per germline, CDR1 SNHLY and CDR2 FYNNEI. The CDR3 spans 14 residues. V lost 5 bases to trimming and J lost 1 base, with 10 bases between them. CDR3 nucleotide sequence: TGTGCCAGCAGTAGGCGACACCGCACAGATACGCAGTATTTT. It translates to CASSRRHRTDTQYF.

Details on this clonotype: It may be a read error: a sequence one base away is much more abundant. The chain employs TRBV6-1 and TRBJ1-2, with 9 bases lining up with TRBD1. The CDR3 totals 18 residues. Germline V gives CDR1 MNHNS, CDR2 SASEGT. This chain's CDR3 is CAGSEDLSGTGNDYGYTF. The CDR3 DNA sequence: TGTGCCGGCAGTGAAGATCTTTCCGGGACAGGGAATGACTATGGCTACACCTTC.

This clonotype was recorded at least ten times. This chain uses TRBV6-5 with TRBJ1-2; D gene unclear. The CDR3 totals 12 residues. V shed 7 bases and J shed 8 bases, with 14 bases lying between them. From germline, CDR1 is MNHEY and CDR2 SVGAGI. The CDR3 nucleotides are TGTGCCAGCAACCTTCCCTATGGAGGCTACACCTTC. Its translation: CASNLPYGGYTF.

This clonotype was seen repeatedly, ten times or more. CDR3 nucleotides: TGTGCCAGCAGTTGGAGTGGGGGCACTGAAGCTTTCTTT. Protein: CASSWSGGTEAFF. V gene TRBV27 combines with J gene TRBJ1-1, with D perhaps matching TRBD1 (5 bases). V gave up 4 bases and J gave up 4 bases, with 10 bases separating them. Germline assignment: CDR1 MNHEY and CDR2 SMNVEV (reference sequence). The CDR3 has 13 residues.

A word on this clonotype: A clone one base away is much larger, so this may be a read error. Here the CDR3 omits its conserved ending phenylalanine or tryptophan, so a read error is the likely source. This chain connects TRBV30 to TRBJ2-2; 10 bases are shared with TRBD2. V gave up 2 bases and J gave up 5 bases; unmatched junction bases: 8. The CDR3 totals 16 residues. Germline-derived CDR1 and CDR2 are GTSNPN and SVGIG (reference sequence). The CDR3 DNA sequence: TGTGCCTGGAGTAGGGATAGCGGGAGGATGACCGGGGAGCTGTTTTCT. Its translation: CAWSRDSGRMTGELFS.

To note about this clonotype: One base away lies a much larger clone, so this may be a sequencing read error. V is TRBV7-2 and J is TRBJ1-5; D is unresolved. The germline V and J ends were trimmed by 5 bases and 1 base, with 21 bases remaining between them. The CDR3 totals 18 residues. Germline V gene sequence: CDR1 SGHTA, CDR2 FQGNSA. DNA for the CDR3: TGTGCCAGCAGCCCAAAAACTAACAGTCCCTTAAGCAATCAGCCCCAGCATTTT. It translates to CASSPKTNSPLSNQPQHF.

This clonotype came up many times. The genes are TRBV6-8 and TRBJ1-2; D unclear. The CDR3 sequence is 17 residues long. Germline CDR1 is MNHGY and CDR2 is SAAAGT. Trimming stripped 5 bases from V and 4 bases from J, with 23 bases between. This CDR3 reads CASSKIKRSRKTYGYTF. The DNA of the CDR3 is TGTGCCAGCAGTAAAATCAAACGCTCTAGAAAGACCTATGGCTACACCTTC.

This clonotype was detected a few times. The chain links TRBV6-5 to TRBJ2-5, with 7 bases fitting TRBD2. This CDR3 contains 12 residues. V was clipped by 7 bases and J by 5 bases; unmatched bases: 4. Germline V gene sequence: CDR1 MNHEY, CDR2 SVGAGI. The CDR3 coding sequence is TGTGCCAGCACGGGCGGGAGTGAGACCCAGTACTTC. Amino acids: CASTGGSETQYF.

Worth noting for this clonotype: This may be a read error, as it is one base from a much larger clone. This chain connects TRBV10-3 to TRBJ2-5, with 8 bases matching TRBD1. The closer fit of TRBJ2-7 to the DNA end suggests the J call may be wrong. Germline V gives CDR1 ENHRY, CDR2 SYGVKD. This CDR3 contains 17 residues. The DNA of the CDR3 is TGTGCCGTCAGTGAGTCGATAGACAGGGGCGAATCATACGAGCAGTACTTC. This gives the protein CAVSESIDRGESYEQYF.

On this clonotype itself: It may be a read error: a sequence one base away is much more abundant. The V and J genes are TRBV27 and TRBJ2-5; D assignment may be TRBD1 or TRBD2 (5 bases each). The DNA end lines up better with TRBJ2-7; the J call may be wrong. The V gene's germline CDR1 is MNHEY and CDR2 SMNVEV (reference sequence). This CDR3 is built from 13 residues. The CDR3 DNA follows: TGTGCCAGCGGGGGATGGGGCGCCGACGAGCAGTACTTC. Its translation: CASGGWGADEQYF.

This clonotype was seen ten or more times. The chain has TRBV29-1 and TRBJ2-6; the D call may be TRBD1 or TRBD2 (5 bases each). CDR3 length: 14 residues. V was trimmed by 6 bases and J by 0 bases, leaving 9 bases between them. Germline lookup yields CDR1 SQVTM and CDR2 ANQGSEA. The CDR3, as DNA: TGCAGCGTCTCAGGGAGCTCTGGGGCCAACGTCCTGACTTTC. Translating gives CSVSGSSGANVLTF.

About this clonotype: A much larger clone is a single base away; this may be a read error. The chain uses TRBV9 and TRBJ1-5; 8 bases fit TRBD1. CDR1 is SGDLS and CDR2 is YYNGEE in the germline V gene. The CDR3 spans 14 residues. The CDR3 DNA is TGTGCCAGCAGCGGGACAGGGAGCAATCAGCCCCTGCATTTT. This translates into CASSGTGSNQPLHF.

The table lists this clonotype with many counts. This rearrangement joins TRBV10-2 to TRBJ1-2; D not resolved. V was pared by 4 bases and J by 4 bases, with 22 bases between. CDR3 size: 17 residues. CDR1 and CDR2 (germline): WSHSY, SAAADI. CDR3 sequence (DNA): TGCGCCAGCAGTGTAGGGTACACTTCTAGAAAGACCTATGGCTACACCTTC. Protein: CASSVGYTSRKTYGYTF.

Points on this clonotype: This clone may be a read error of a much larger clone one base away. The rearrangement uses TRBV6-4 and TRBJ1-2; D uncertain. CDR3 length: 17 amino acids. V lost 5 bases to trimming and J lost 4 bases, with 23 bases between them. The germline V gene has CDR1 MRHNA and CDR2 SNTAGT. The CDR3 DNA is TGTGCCAGCAGTAGTTCGATCTCACACGGAAAGGCCTATGGCTACACCTTC. Amino acids: CASSSSISHGKAYGYTF.

This clonotype has a handful of counts. The V and J genes are TRBV24-1 and TRBJ2-3; D not certain. This CDR3 region has 15 residues. CDR1 and CDR2 from the germline V gene are KGHDR and SFDVKD. With 3 bases removed from V and 1 base from J, the gap between germline ends came to 10 bases. CDR3 amino acids: CATSDQRARTDTQYF. The CDR3 bases are TGTGCCACCAGTGATCAAAGGGCCCGCACAGATACGCAGTATTTT.

The rearrangement uses TRBV27 and TRBJ2-3, with 8 bases fitting TRBD2. The V segment lost 6 bases and the J segment 3 bases; nucleotides outside the gene matches: 8. This CDR3 is 15 amino acids long. CDR1 and CDR2 from the germline V gene are MNHEY and SMNVEV (reference sequence). The DNA for the CDR3 is TGTGCCAGCAGACCCGGGGGGGGGAGGACAGATACGCAGTATTTT. Translating gives CASRPGGGRTDTQYF.

About this clonotype itself: A single base separates this from a much larger clone, so it may be a read error. The V call is TRBV6-1, the J call TRBJ1-2; no clear D gene. Germline CDR1 is MNHNS and CDR2 is SASEGT. This CDR3 is built from 17 residues. The CDR3 bases are TGTACCAGCAGTAACGCCCGGGAATGTAGAAAGACCTATGGCTACACCTTC. It specifies CTSSNARECRKTYGYTF.

About this clonotype itself: A read error is possible here, since a much larger clone lies one base away. The V gene is TRBV10-3, the J gene TRBJ1-5, with 8 bases matching TRBD1. Germline CDR1 is ENHRY and CDR2 is SYGVKD. The CDR3 runs 16 residues. The CDR3 bases are TGTGACATCAGTGAGGACAGGGTTAGCGACAATCAGCCCCAGCATTTT. The encoded protein is CDISEDRVSDNQPQHF.